Reported below is one T cell receptor (beta chain). Participants' own reports of clinical history determined their cohort assignment. Sequencing used immunoSEQ multiplex PCR; TCRdb keeps in-frame clones, though not all of them. The sample comprises fewer than 350,000 clones, around 86% of which are singletons, and approximately 4.6% rests with the top ten. The record originates from a study of blood T cell repertoires in COVID-19. As for the study in general: Samples of COVID-19 (acute and convalescent) were obtained from the United States, Italy and Spain.

Looked up from germline, CDR1 is MNHEY and CDR2 is SVGAGI. V lost 5 bases and J lost 5; bases outside the gene matches: 4. The CDR3 contains 13 residues. The sequencing sample was made of PBMCs or T cells enriched from blood (not recorded which). This TCR came from a woman aged 40 to 50 with acute COVID-19. The rearrangement joins TRBV6-5 to TRBJ2-7; 9 bases map to TRBD2. CDR3 region: CASSRGLANEQYF. The CDR3 region has the DNA TGTGCCAGCAGTAGGGGACTAGCTAACGAGCAGTACTTC.